The 3 T cell receptor beta chains given below trace back to one sample, sequenced in a study of cytomegalovirus exposure and HLA in healthy donors. The PCR had 60 Vbeta and 13 Jbeta primers. This table comes from immunoSEQ multiplex PCR, and its TCRdb copy is limited to in-frame clones, with some not included. The table includes around 150,000 clones, 75% detected once. The source material was PBMCs. Receptors were obtained from a woman in her forties or fifties in good health and CMV-seropositive.

This chain connects TRBV6-5 to TRBJ2-2, with TRBD1 as a possible D gene (5 bases). Germline V gene sequence: CDR1 MNHEY, CDR2 SVGAGI. This CDR3 is built from 14 residues. The V and J ends lost 0 bases and 5 bases respectively, with 7 bases between them. The CDR3: CASSYSKGTGELFF. For the CDR3, the DNA is TGTGCCAGCAGTTACTCGAAGGGGACCGGGGAGCTGTTTTTT.

This clone was recorded only once. The rearrangement links TRBV6-5 to TRBJ1-2, with D tentatively TRBD1 (6 bases). V shed 9 bases and J shed 0 bases, with 14 bases lying between them. The CDR3 is 14 residues long. Germline V gene sequence: CDR1 MNHEY, CDR2 SVGAGI. CDR3 sequence (DNA): TGTGCCAGTAGGGGGGGGCTAGCTAACTATGGCTACACCTTC. Its protein product is CASRGGLANYGYTF.

This clone was recorded once. The rearrangement links TRBV9 to TRBJ2-7; TRBD1 might be the D (6 bases). Between the trimmed V and J ends, which lost 1 base and 0 bases, there was a span of 26 bases. The CDR3 covers 20 residues. Germline V gene sequence: CDR1 SGDLS, CDR2 YYNGEE. The CDR3 is CASSVSTLAGQLGNSYEQYF. Here the CDR3 DNA reads TGTGCCAGCAGCGTATCCACGCTAGCCGGACAGCTCGGAAACTCCTACGAGCAGTACTTC.